This TCR beta chain was identified during a study of CD8 T cells in ankylosing spondylitis. This clonotype came up a few times. The antigen is unknown. Findings and caveats of the study: Prior literature has documented some motif variants in synovial fluid and blood from reactive arthritis. Significant enrichment of disease-linked clones was reported in matched ankylosing spondylitis synovial fluid. Disease-associated clones were CD8+ and fairly uncommon in peripheral blood. A TCR beta motif of several highly homologous variants seemed to mark ankylosing spondylitis blood.

For TCR beta, libraries came from quantitative 5'-RACE with molecular barcodes. TCRdb fed the 5' RACE reads into MiXCR, producing one record per CDR3 protein. The sample includes hundreds of thousands of distinct CDR3 sequences, approximately 17% of them seen just once. The sequence was obtained from a male donor with ankylosing spondylitis. The sample was blood, either unsorted or a sorted T cell fraction (not recorded which).

CDR3 nucleotides: TGTGCCAGCAGTTTAAGCGTCGGGGAGCTGTTTTTT. Protein: CASSLSVGELFF. The chain recombines TRBV12-3 or TRBV12-4 with TRBJ2-2, with no clear D. The CDR3 consists of 12 residues. The V gene lost 2 bases and the J gene lost 7 bases, with 5 bases spanning the gap.